This T cell receptor beta chain was sequenced in a study of control samples from healthy donors and cancer patients. TCRdb keeps only in-frame clones here, not all; method: immunoSEQ multiplex PCR. The repertoire consists of 70,000 to 95,000 clones, with around 87% occurring once and the leading ten covering 20% to 25%. Germline V lookup: CDR1 KGHDR, CDR2 SFDVKD. The CDR3 runs to 15 residues. The junction had 5 bases not matched to a gene; V was cut back by 5 bases and J by 2 bases. Specimen: blood. The V and J genes are TRBV24-1 and TRBJ2-3; 8 bases are a match to TRBD1. This receptor was obtained from a man aged 50-59 years in good health. The DNA for the CDR3 is TGTGCCACCAGTGGGGCAGGGGGCGTCACAGATACGCAGTATTTT. Translated: CATSGAGGVTDTQYF.